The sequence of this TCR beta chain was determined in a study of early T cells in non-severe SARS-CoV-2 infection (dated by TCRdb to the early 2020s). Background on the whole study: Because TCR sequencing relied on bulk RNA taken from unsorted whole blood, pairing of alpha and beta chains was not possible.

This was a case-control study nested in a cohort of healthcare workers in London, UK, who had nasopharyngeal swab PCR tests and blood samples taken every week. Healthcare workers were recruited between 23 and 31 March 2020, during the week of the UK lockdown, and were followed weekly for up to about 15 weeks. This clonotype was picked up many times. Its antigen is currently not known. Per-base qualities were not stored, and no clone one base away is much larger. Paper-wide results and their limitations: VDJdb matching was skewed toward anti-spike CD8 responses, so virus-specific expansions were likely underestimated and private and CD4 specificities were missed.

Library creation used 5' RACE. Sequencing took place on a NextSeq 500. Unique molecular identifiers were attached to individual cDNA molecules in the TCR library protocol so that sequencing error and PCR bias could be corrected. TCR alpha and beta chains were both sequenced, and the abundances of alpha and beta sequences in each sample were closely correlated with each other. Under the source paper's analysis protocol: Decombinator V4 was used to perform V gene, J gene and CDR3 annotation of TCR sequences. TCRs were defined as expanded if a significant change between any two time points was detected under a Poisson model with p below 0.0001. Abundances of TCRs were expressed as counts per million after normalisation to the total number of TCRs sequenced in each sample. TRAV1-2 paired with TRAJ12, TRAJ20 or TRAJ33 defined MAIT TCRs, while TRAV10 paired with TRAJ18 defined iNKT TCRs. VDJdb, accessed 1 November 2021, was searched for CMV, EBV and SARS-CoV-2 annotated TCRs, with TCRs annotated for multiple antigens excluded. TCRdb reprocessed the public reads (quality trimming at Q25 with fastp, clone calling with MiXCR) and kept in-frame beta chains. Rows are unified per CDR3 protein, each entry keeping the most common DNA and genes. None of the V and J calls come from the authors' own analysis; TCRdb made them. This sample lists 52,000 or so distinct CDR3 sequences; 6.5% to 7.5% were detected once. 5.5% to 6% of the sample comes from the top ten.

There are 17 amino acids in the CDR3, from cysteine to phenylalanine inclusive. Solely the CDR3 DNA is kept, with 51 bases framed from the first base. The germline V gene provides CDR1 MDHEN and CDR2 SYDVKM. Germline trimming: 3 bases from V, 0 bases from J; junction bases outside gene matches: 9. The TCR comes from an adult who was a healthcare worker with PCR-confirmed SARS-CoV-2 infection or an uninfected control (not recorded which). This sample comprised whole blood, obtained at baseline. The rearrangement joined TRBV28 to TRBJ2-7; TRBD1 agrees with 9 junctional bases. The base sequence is TGTGCCAGCAGTTTCTGGGACAGGGTAAGGCTCTCCTACGAGCAGTACTTC. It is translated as CASSFWDRVRLSYEQYF. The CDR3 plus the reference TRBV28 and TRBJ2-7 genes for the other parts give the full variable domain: DVKVTQSSRYLVKRTGEKVFLECVQDMDHENMFWYRQDPGLGLRLIYFSYDVKMKEKGDIPEGYSVSREKKERFSLILESASTNQTSMYLCASSFWDRVRLSYEQYFGPGTRLTVT.